The rows below give T cell receptor beta chains drawn from one sample of a study of T cell repertoires in cytomegalovirus infection. TCRdb called the reads again in MiXCR, with one record for every CDR3 protein. The sample lists under 600,000 distinct CDR3 sequences; approximately 15% were seen once. Sequencing input: CD8+ T cells from PBMCs. These TCRs come from a human donor in good health (CMV status not recorded). Some clones in this sample may be carry-over from other donors' samples. Each CDR3 is given with its conserved first and last residue. D genes are given only for firm matches. The listing skips clone size in some rows; elsewhere it reads once, few, many or a size class.

j_call v_call d_call clone_size cdr3_nt cdr3_aa
TRBJ2-5 TRBV6-5 - many TGTGCCAGCAGTTACAGCCAAGTGGGAGAGACCCAGTACTTC CASSYSQVGETQYF
TRBJ1-2 TRBV27 TRBD1 few TGTGCCAGCAGTCCGTCACTAGGACAGGTGAACTATGGCTACACCTTC CASSPSLGQVNYGYTF
TRBJ2-3 TRBV15 - few TGTGCCACCCGCCTGGAGACAGATACGCAGTATTTT CATRLETDTQYF
TRBJ2-7 TRBV12-3/TRBV12-4 TRBD1 many TGTGCCAGCACCCTGGACAGGCAAGCCTACGAGCAGTACTTC CASTLDRQAYEQYF
TRBJ1-6 TRBV4-1 - few TGCGCCAGCAGCCTCACGGACGGCCCCTATTCACCCCTCCACTTT CASSLTDGPYSPLHF
TRBJ2-1 TRBV7-9 - many TGTGCCAGCAGCCCCCGGCTGAGCTCCTACAATGAGCAGTTCTTC CASSPRLSSYNEQFF
TRBJ2-2 TRBV7-9 - many TGTGCCAGCAGCTTAGGACCCGGCACCGGGGAGCTGTTTTTT CASSLGPGTGELFF
TRBJ2-1 TRBV7-3 TRBD1 many TGTGCCAGCAGCTTAATCCGACAGGGCCGATACAATGAGCAGTTCTTC CASSLIRQGRYNEQFF
TRBJ2-7 TRBV5-6 TRBD2 many TGTGCCAGCAGCGGTAGACTAGCGGGTCTCAGCTCCTACGAGCAGTACTTC CASSGRLAGLSSYEQYF
TRBJ1-2 TRBV12-5 - - TGTGCTAGTGGCACTTCACCTGGCTACACCTTC CASGTSPGYTF
TRBJ2-7 TRBV11-2 TRBD1 many TGTGCCAGCAGCTTGGGGACAGGGGAATACGAGCAGTACTTC CASSLGTGEYEQYF
TRBJ2-1 TRBV29-1 - - TGCAGCGTCGGACAGCTATACAATGAGCAGTTCTTC CSVGQLYNEQFF